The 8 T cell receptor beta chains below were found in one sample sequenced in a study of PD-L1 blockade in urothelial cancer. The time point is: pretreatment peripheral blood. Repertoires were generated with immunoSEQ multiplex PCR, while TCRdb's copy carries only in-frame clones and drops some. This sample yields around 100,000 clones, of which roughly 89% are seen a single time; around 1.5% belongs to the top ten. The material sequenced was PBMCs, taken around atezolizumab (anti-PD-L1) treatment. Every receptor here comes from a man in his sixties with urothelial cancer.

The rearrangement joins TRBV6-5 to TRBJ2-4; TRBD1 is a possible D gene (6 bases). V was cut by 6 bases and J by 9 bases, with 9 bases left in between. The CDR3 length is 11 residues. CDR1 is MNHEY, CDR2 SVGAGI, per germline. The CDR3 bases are TGTGCCAGCAGACAGGGTTCCATTCAGTACTTC. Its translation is CASRQGSIQYF.

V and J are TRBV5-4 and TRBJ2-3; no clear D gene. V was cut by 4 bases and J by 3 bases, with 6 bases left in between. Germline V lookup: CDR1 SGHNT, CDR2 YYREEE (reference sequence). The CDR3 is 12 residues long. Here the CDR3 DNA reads TGTGCCAGCAGCCCGACAACAGATACGCAGTATTTT. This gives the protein CASSPTTDTQYF. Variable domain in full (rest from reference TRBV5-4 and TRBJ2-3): ETGVTQSPTHLIKTRGQQVTLRCSSQSGHNTVSWYQQALGQGPQFIFQYYREEENGRGNFPPRFSGLQFPNYSSELNVNALELDDSALYLCASSPTTDTQYFGPGTRLTVL.

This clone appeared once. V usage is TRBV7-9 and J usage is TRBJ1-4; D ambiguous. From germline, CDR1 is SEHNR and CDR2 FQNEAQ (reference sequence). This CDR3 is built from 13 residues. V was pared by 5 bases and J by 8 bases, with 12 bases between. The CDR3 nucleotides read TGTGCCAGCAGCCCCTTGTCGGGGGAAAAACTGTTTTTT. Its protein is CASSPLSGEKLFF.

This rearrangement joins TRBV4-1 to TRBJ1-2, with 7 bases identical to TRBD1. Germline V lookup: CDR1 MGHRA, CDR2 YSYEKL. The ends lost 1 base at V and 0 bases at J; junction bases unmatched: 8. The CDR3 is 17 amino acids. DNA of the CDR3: TGCGCCAGCAGCCAAGTAGGGGGCAGGCTAGCTAACTATGGCTACACCTTC. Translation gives CASSQVGGRLANYGYTF.

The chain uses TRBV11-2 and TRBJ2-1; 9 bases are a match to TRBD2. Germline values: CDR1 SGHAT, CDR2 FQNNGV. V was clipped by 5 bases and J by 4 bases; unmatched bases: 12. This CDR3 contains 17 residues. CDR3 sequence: CASSPKVTSGPYNEQFF. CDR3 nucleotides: TGTGCCAGCAGCCCAAAGGTAACTAGCGGGCCTTACAATGAGCAGTTCTTC.

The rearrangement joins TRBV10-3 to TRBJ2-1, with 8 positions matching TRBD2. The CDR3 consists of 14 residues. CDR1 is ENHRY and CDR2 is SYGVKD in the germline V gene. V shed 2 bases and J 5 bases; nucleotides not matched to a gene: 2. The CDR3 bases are TGTGCCATCAGTGAGGGCGGGAGGAACAATGAGCAGTTCTTC. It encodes CAISEGGRNNEQFF.

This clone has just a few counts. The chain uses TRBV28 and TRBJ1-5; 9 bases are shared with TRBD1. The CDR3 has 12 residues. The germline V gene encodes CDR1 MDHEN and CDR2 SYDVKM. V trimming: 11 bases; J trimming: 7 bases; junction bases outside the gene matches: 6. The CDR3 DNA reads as TGTGCCTCCGAGGACAGGGGCCAGCCCCAGCATTTT. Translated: CASEDRGQPQHF.

The CDR3 region has the DNA TGCGCCAGCAGCTTGAGTTCGCGCAGGCTCATTTGGGATACGCAGTATTTT. Its translation is CASSLSSRRLIWDTQYF. The V and J genes are TRBV5-1 and TRBJ2-3; D gene unclear. This CDR3 is built from 17 residues. CDR1 is SGHRS, CDR2 YFSETQ, per germline. V was pared by 1 base and J by 6 bases, with 21 bases between.